This TCR beta chain was sequenced in a study of identical twins. cDNA carried unique molecular identifiers, and a universal primer site was added by template switching. Each CDR3 protein is one row after TCRdb ran MiXCR on the 5' RACE reads. The sample contains approximately 690,000 distinct CDR3 sequences, around 5.7% of which appear only once. Trimming pared 4 bases from V and 4 bases from J, leaving 10 bases between. Germline loops: CDR1 SQVTM, CDR2 ANQGSEA. The CDR3 sequence is 12 residues long. Regarding the study as a whole: Sequences that were beta out-of-frame showed weaker excess twin sharing. Invariant populations such as MAIT and iNKT cells could partly muddle zero-insertion analyses.

Regarding this clonotype: Its antigen is as yet unknown.

Sample: naive T cells sorted from blood. This sequence joins TRBV29-1 and TRBJ1-2; D gene ambiguous. This sequence originates from a man between 18 and 35 years old in good health. The CDR3 DNA follows: TGCAGCGTTGTAGTACTGACCTATGGCTACACCTTC. The encoded protein is CSVVVLTYGYTF.